Below are 6 T cell receptor beta chains sequenced from a single sample in a study of blood T cells in healthy people across ages. Then a second PCR, running roughly 7 to 11 cycles, was carried out with a sample-barcoded 5' primer and a J-beta primer mix. TCRdb redid the calling of the 5' RACE reads with MiXCR, one entry per CDR3 protein. The table has roughly 1,500,000 distinct CDR3 sequences, around 36% seen once; the top ten hold about 11%. Input material: blood. The origin of the receptors is a young woman in good health.

At least ten counts were recorded for this clonotype. The chain uses TRBV29-1 and TRBJ2-7, with TRBD2 matching over 7 bases. The CDR3 runs 10 residues. The trim removed 8 bases at V and 5 bases at J, leaving 3 bases unmatched. CDR1 is SQVTM and CDR2 is ANQGSEA in the germline V gene. CDR3 in amino acids: CSLGGDEQYF. The CDR3 DNA is TGCAGCTTGGGGGGGGACGAGCAGTACTTC.

The genes are TRBV7-9 and TRBJ2-1; no reliable D call. The V end was cut by 4 bases, the J end by 10 bases, with 14 bases between. There are 13 residues in the CDR3. From germline, CDR1 is SEHNR and CDR2 FQNEAQ (reference sequence). Here the CDR3 DNA reads TGTGCCAGCAGCTCCTCAAAGATCCAAGAGCAGTTCTTC. It specifies CASSSSKIQEQFF.

This clonotype was observed a few times. The V gene is TRBV28, the J gene TRBJ1-2; D is undetermined. Trimming removed 5 bases at V and 6 bases at J, with 13 bases between. The CDR3 totals 13 residues. From germline, CDR1 is MDHEN and CDR2 SYDVKM. CDR3 in amino acids: CASSGSSRHGYTF. For the CDR3, the DNA is TGTGCCAGCAGTGGATCCTCTAGGCATGGCTACACCTTC.

This clonotype has more than one count but fewer than ten. This sequence joins TRBV20-1 and TRBJ2-3, with TRBD2 matching over 12 bases. The CDR3 is made up of 15 amino acids. The V segment lost 0 bases and the J segment 8 bases; nucleotides outside the gene matches: 6. Germline V gene sequence: CDR1 DFQATT, CDR2 SNEGSKA (reference sequence). This CDR3 reads CSARELAGGGGTQYF. CDR3 sequence (DNA): TGCAGTGCTAGAGAACTAGCGGGAGGTGGAGGTACGCAGTATTTT.

The sample holds a few counts of this clonotype. V and J are TRBV20-1 and TRBJ1-1; the match to TRBD1 covers 7 bases. Trimming at V came to 3 bases and at J to 1 base, leaving 2 bases not matched to a gene. Germline lookup yields CDR1 DFQATT and CDR2 SNEGSKA (reference sequence). The CDR3 totals 13 residues. As DNA, the CDR3 is TGCAGTGCTAGGAGGGGGCGGAACACTGAAGCTTTCTTT. It translates to CSARRGRNTEAFF.

Written as DNA, the CDR3 is TGTGCCAGCAGCGTAGATGGACAGGGGAGGCAGCCCCAGCATTTT. This codes for CASSVDGQGRQPQHF. The V call is TRBV12-3 or TRBV12-4, the J call TRBJ1-5; 9 nucleotides match TRBD1. Trimming took 6 bases from V and 7 from J; bases not matched to a gene: 10. CDR3 length: 15 amino acids.